The 31 T cell receptor beta chains reported below all come from one sample, sequenced in a study of cytomegalovirus exposure and HLA in healthy donors. The PCR made use of 60 Vbeta and 13 Jbeta primers. Only in-frame clones appear in the TCRdb table, and some are missing; sequencing was by immunoSEQ multiplex PCR. The profile shows more than 110,000 clones, 73% of them singletons. The sequenced material came from PBMCs. These receptors all come from a human donor in good health.

V gene TRBV7-6 combines with J gene TRBJ2-7; 10 nucleotides match TRBD1. Germline-derived CDR1 and CDR2 are SGHVS and FNYEAQ. With 7 bases clipped from V and 5 bases from J, the junction kept 8 bases outside the gene matches. This CDR3 has 14 amino acids. Here the CDR3 reads CASTDKGQGDEQYF. The CDR3 DNA follows: TGTGCCAGCACCGATAAAGGACAGGGGGACGAGCAGTACTTC.

The chain links TRBV6-1 to TRBJ2-7; D remains ambiguous. The CDR3 has 14 amino acids. Germline V gene sequence: CDR1 MNHNS, CDR2 SASEGT. V was pared by 7 bases and J by 6 bases, with 19 bases between. This CDR3 reads CASTYEAEAGEQYF. The CDR3 region has the DNA TGTGCCAGCACGTATGAAGCAGAAGCAGGCGAGCAGTACTTC.

CDR3 in amino acids: CASSQELAGAAEQFF. CDR3 in DNA: TGTGCCAGCAGCCAAGAGTTAGCGGGGGCAGCTGAGCAGTTCTTC. This sequence joins TRBV14 and TRBJ2-1; TRBD2 agrees at 9 bases. CDR3 length: 15 amino acids. The junction had 6 bases not matched to a gene; V was cut back by 0 bases and J by 9 bases. CDR1 and CDR2 from the germline V gene are SGHDN and FVKESK.

This chain joins TRBV9 and TRBJ2-5; D is undetermined. The V end lost 0 bases, the J end lost 10 bases, and 7 bases lay between the germline ends. The CDR3 runs to 11 residues. Germline V CDR1 and CDR2: SGDLS, YYNGEE. CDR3 DNA sequence: TGTGCCAGCAGCGTAGGGAGCCACCAGTACTTC. It is translated as CASSVGSHQYF.

The CDR3 sequence is CASSLGTGAYQPQHF. CDR3 DNA: TGTGCCAGCAGTTTAGGGACAGGGGCATATCAGCCCCAGCATTTT. The genes are TRBV28 and TRBJ1-5, with 10 positions matching TRBD1. This CDR3 has 15 residues. The germline gives CDR1 MDHEN, CDR2 SYDVKM. V was pared by 2 bases and J by 5 bases, with 3 bases of the junction left unmatched. The full variable domain, with the rest looked up from reference TRBV28 and TRBJ1-5, is DVKVTQSSRYLVKRTGEKVFLECVQDMDHENMFWYRQDPGLGLRLIYFSYDVKMKEKGDIPEGYSVSREKKERFSLILESASTNQTSMYLCASSLGTGAYQPQHFGDGTRLSIL.

The chain couples TRBV2 to TRBJ2-3; 10 nucleotides line up with TRBD2. Germline values: CDR1 SNHLY, CDR2 FYNNEI. This CDR3 has 18 residues. V lost 5 bases to trimming and J lost 0 bases; unmatched junction nucleotides: 11. CDR3: CASSLLAGIPLSTDTQYF. The DNA of the CDR3 is TGTGCCAGCAGTCTACTAGCGGGGATACCCCTTAGCACAGATACGCAGTATTTT. Full variable domain (missing parts from reference TRBV2 and TRBJ2-3): EPEVTQTPSHQVTQMGQEVILRCVPISNHLYFYWYRQILGQKVEFLVSFYNNEISEKSEIFDDQFSVERPDGSNFTLKIRSTKLEDSAMYFCASSLLAGIPLSTDTQYFGPGTRLTVL.

There are a few counts of this clone. V is TRBV2 and J is TRBJ2-3, with a weak D call TRBD2 (6 bases). The V end lost 3 bases, the J end lost 5 bases, and 9 bases lay between the germline ends. CDR1 SNHLY and CDR2 FYNNEI come from the germline V gene. The CDR3 spans 13 residues. The CDR3 DNA follows: TGTGCCAGCAGTGAGGAGGGCAAAGATACGCAGTATTTT. It codes for CASSEEGKDTQYF.

J is TRBJ2-3 and V is TRBV10-3, with D maybe TRBD2 (6 bases). This CDR3 is built from 15 residues. Germline CDR1 and CDR2: ENHRY and SYGVKD. Deletions cut 6 bases from V and 0 bases from J, with 13 bases between. CDR3 DNA sequence: TGTGCCATCAGGGGGGGACCGACTAGCACAGATACGCAGTATTTT. Its translation: CAIRGGPTSTDTQYF.

The chain carries TRBV2 and TRBJ1-3, with TRBD1 matching over 9 bases. The V and J ends lost 5 bases and 2 bases, in that order; junction bases with no gene match: 10. The CDR3 has 17 amino acids. From germline, CDR1 is SNHLY and CDR2 FYNNEI. The CDR3 protein is CASSRLGGTGPGNTIYF. CDR3 nucleotide sequence: TGTGCCAGCAGTCGTCTAGGCGGGACAGGGCCTGGAAACACCATATATTTT.

DNA of the CDR3: TGTGCCAGCAGCTTATGGCTAGCAGGGGGCACAGATACGCAGTATTTT. Translated, it gives CASSLWLAGGTDTQYF. The V gene is TRBV7-6, the J gene TRBJ2-3; the D gene is possibly TRBD1 (6 bases). V was trimmed by 2 bases and J by 1 base, leaving 13 bases between them. The CDR3 extends over 16 amino acids. The germline CDR1 and CDR2 sequences are SGHVS and FNYEAQ.

The chain is built from TRBV5-8 and TRBJ2-2; a weak D match, TRBD2 (6 bases). The CDR3 runs 16 residues. Germline CDR1 SGHTS, CDR2 YDEGEE. With 4 bases removed from V and 0 bases from J, the gap between germline ends came to 13 bases. The CDR3 DNA sequence: TGTGCCAGCAGCGGGTTAGCGGCTGCGAACACCGGGGAGCTGTTTTTT. This encodes CASSGLAAANTGELFF.

A few counts support this clone. The CDR3 DNA sequence: TGTGCCACCAGCAGAGTACGGACAAGATACAATGAGCAGTTCTTC. This gives the protein CATSRVRTRYNEQFF. The rearrangement links TRBV15 to TRBJ2-1; D is possibly TRBD1 (5 bases). CDR3 length: 15 residues. Germline CDR1 is LNHNV and CDR2 is YYDKDF (reference sequence). Trimming removed 1 base at V and 4 bases at J, with 11 bases between.

A single count supports this clone. This chain links TRBV7-9 with TRBJ2-7; 9 bases agree with TRBD1. With 4 bases clipped from V and 6 bases from J, the junction kept 7 bases outside the gene matches. CDR1 and CDR2 from the germline V gene are SEHNR and FQNEAQ (reference sequence). The CDR3 covers 14 residues. CDR3 in amino acids: CASSWGGQGSEQYF. CDR3 in DNA: TGTGCCAGCAGCTGGGGGGGACAGGGCTCCGAGCAGTACTTC.

The chain uses TRBV11-3 and TRBJ1-4, with D maybe TRBD1 (5 bases). CDR3 size: 15 residues. Germline CDR1 reads SGHNT; CDR2 reads YENEEA. V was trimmed by 0 bases and J by 11 bases, leaving 16 bases between them. The CDR3: CASSLDRDGRGKLFF. Here the CDR3 DNA reads TGTGCCAGCAGCTTAGATCGAGACGGCCGGGGGAAACTGTTTTTT.

The chain combines TRBV29-1 with TRBJ2-3, with 9 bases matching TRBD1. Germline lookup yields CDR1 SQVTM and CDR2 ANQGSEA. The CDR3 extends over 14 amino acids. V shed 7 bases and J 4 bases; nucleotides not matched to a gene: 9. The CDR3 sequence is CSALGTGLSDTQYF. As DNA, the CDR3 is TGCAGCGCACTCGGGACAGGGTTGTCAGATACGCAGTATTTT.

CDR3 nucleotide sequence: TGTGCCAGCAGCGGTCAGGGGGGCGAGCAGTTCTTC. Translated: CASSGQGGEQFF. This chain connects TRBV9 to TRBJ2-1; the D gene is possibly TRBD1 (7 bases). CDR1 is SGDLS and CDR2 is YYNGEE in the germline V gene. V was pared by 3 bases and J by 10 bases, with 11 bases between. The CDR3 has 12 residues. Using reference TRBV9 and TRBJ2-1 for the parts outside the CDR3, the full variable domain is DSGVTQTPKHLITATGQRVTLRCSPRSGDLSVYWYQQSLDQGLQFLIQYYNGEERAKGNILERFSAQQFPDLHSELNLSSLELGDSALYFCASSGQGGEQFFGPGTRLTVL.

The rearrangement uses TRBV5-6 and TRBJ2-5; TRBD2 aligns across 7 bases. The J call may be in error: the DNA end matches TRBJ2-7 better. Germline assignment: CDR1 SGHDT and CDR2 YYEEEE. This CDR3 spans 15 amino acids. Here the CDR3 reads CASSDRDYSSYEQYF. CDR3 sequence (DNA): TGTGCCAGCAGCGACCGGGACTACTCCTCCTACGAGCAGTACTTC.

The chain combines TRBV5-1 with TRBJ2-5, with a tentative D call TRBD2 (7 bases). Germline CDR1 reads SGHRS; CDR2 reads YFSETQ. This CDR3 spans 16 amino acids. Trimming pared 0 bases from V and 1 base from J, leaving 13 bases between. The CDR3: CASSLGGGGTQETQYF. The CDR3 DNA reads as TGCGCCAGCAGCTTGGGGGGGGGCGGAACCCAAGAGACCCAGTACTTC.

V and J are TRBV11-2 and TRBJ2-2, with 7 bases fitting TRBD1. Looked up from germline, CDR1 is SGHAT and CDR2 is FQNNGV. The V segment lost 5 bases and the J segment 1 base; nucleotides outside the gene matches: 16. The CDR3 has 19 residues. The CDR3 sequence: CASSLGHEPWDRNTGELFF. CDR3 nucleotide sequence: TGTGCCAGCAGCCTTGGCCACGAACCTTGGGACAGGAACACCGGGGAGCTGTTTTTT.

The rearrangement links TRBV6-5 to TRBJ1-4; tentatively, D is TRBD1 (5 bases). Germline loops: CDR1 MNHEY, CDR2 SVGAGI. The CDR3 spans 14 residues. Trimming cost V 5 bases and J 2 bases, with 9 bases left between them. The CDR3 loop reads CASSTTDTNEKLFF. The CDR3 DNA follows: TGTGCCAGCAGTACGACAGACACTAATGAAAAACTGTTTTTT.

V gene TRBV7-9 combines with J gene TRBJ2-7, with a possible D match to TRBD1 (5 bases). Germline lookup yields CDR1 SEHNR and CDR2 FQNEAQ (reference sequence). CDR3 length: 13 residues. Between the trimmed V and J ends, which lost 5 bases and 2 bases, there was a span of 10 bases. In nucleotides, the CDR3 is TGTGCCAGCAGCCCTGCGGACACCTACGAGCAGTACTTC. Its protein is CASSPADTYEQYF.

There are a few counts of this clone. V is TRBV2 and J is TRBJ2-1, with TRBD2 identical over 15 bases. The V gene's germline CDR1 is SNHLY and CDR2 FYNNEI. The CDR3 is 16 residues long. With V trimmed by 6 bases and J by 6 bases, 6 bases remained unmatched. The CDR3 DNA is TGTGCCAGCAGGCGGGGACTAGCGGGGGGAGTCAATGAGCAGTTCTTC. Residues: CASRRGLAGGVNEQFF.

The genes are TRBV6-1 and TRBJ2-3, with a possible D match to TRBD2 (7 bases). Deletions cut 10 bases from V and 3 bases from J, with 17 bases between. The CDR3 loop spans 14 amino acids. Germline V lookup: CDR1 MNHNS, CDR2 SASEGT. The CDR3 region is CATNAGAGTDTQYF. The CDR3 nucleotides are TGTGCCACCAATGCGGGGGCAGGGACAGATACGCAGTATTTT.

This chain links TRBV2 with TRBJ2-5; D is uncertain. Per the germline V gene, CDR1 is SNHLY and CDR2 is FYNNEI. V lost 7 bases and J lost 5, with 8 bases in between. The CDR3 consists of 11 residues. Here the CDR3 reads CASTPRETQYF. CDR3 coding DNA: TGTGCCAGCACCCCACGGGAGACCCAGTACTTC.

The chain carries TRBV5-4 and TRBJ2-1, with D perhaps TRBD2 (7 bases). The CDR3 extends over 16 amino acids. V was clipped by 1 base and J by 3 bases, with 14 bases between them. Germline V lookup: CDR1 SGHNT, CDR2 YYREEE (reference sequence). The CDR3 loop reads CASSLRGDYLYNEQFF. CDR3 nucleotides: TGTGCCAGCAGCTTGAGGGGGGACTACCTCTACAATGAGCAGTTCTTC. Full variable domain (missing parts from reference TRBV5-4 and TRBJ2-1): ETGVTQSPTHLIKTRGQQVTLRCSSQSGHNTVSWYQQALGQGPQFIFQYYREEENGRGNFPPRFSGLQFPNYSSELNVNALELDDSALYLCASSLRGDYLYNEQFFGPGTRLTVL.

The CDR3 region has the DNA TGTGCCATCAGTGAGGTGGGGCGGGAGGGGGGAATAGGTCAGCCCCAGCATTTT. Amino acids: CAISEVGREGGIGQPQHF. The J gene is TRBJ1-5, the V gene TRBV10-3; perhaps TRBD1 as D (6 bases). The CDR3 length is 18 residues. V lost 2 bases and J 6 bases, leaving 23 bases between the germline ends. Germline-derived CDR1 and CDR2 are ENHRY and SYGVKD.

The V and J genes are TRBV27 and TRBJ2-7; D not certain. Per germline, CDR1 MNHEY and CDR2 SMNVEV (reference sequence). The V gene lost 5 bases and the J gene lost 0 bases, with 8 bases spanning the gap. The CDR3 extends over 13 amino acids. The CDR3 loop reads CASSLTPSYEQYF. CDR3 DNA sequence: TGTGCCAGCAGTCTGACACCCTCCTACGAGCAGTACTTC.

This chain connects TRBV19 to TRBJ1-2; TRBD1 might be the D (6 bases). The CDR3 consists of 14 residues. Trimming stripped 3 bases from V and 1 base from J, with 9 bases between. Germline-derived CDR1 and CDR2 are LNHDA and SQIVND (reference sequence). CDR3 protein: CASSIPGHNYGYTF. DNA of the CDR3: TGTGCCAGTAGTATTCCGGGACATAACTATGGCTACACCTTC.

This chain uses TRBV27 with TRBJ2-7; 7 bases match TRBD2. Trimming took 8 bases from V and 3 from J; bases not matched to a gene: 13. CDR1 and CDR2 (germline): MNHEY, SMNVEV (reference sequence). The CDR3 contains 15 residues. CDR3 DNA sequence: TGTGCCAGCCGGGGGTTAAGGAGGACTAGCTACGAGCAGTACTTC. This sequence encodes CASRGLRRTSYEQYF.

This clone has a handful of counts. J is TRBJ1-6 and V is TRBV27; no clear D gene. Germline assignment: CDR1 MNHEY and CDR2 SMNVEV (reference sequence). V dropped 8 bases and J dropped 1 base, with 12 bases sitting between them. This CDR3 spans 15 amino acids. This chain's CDR3 is CASPPSTSYNSPLHF. In nucleotides, the CDR3 is TGTGCCAGCCCCCCCTCGACATCCTATAATTCACCCCTCCACTTT.

This clone was seen only a few times. The rearrangement joins TRBV9 to TRBJ2-5, with 8 bases aligning to TRBD2. The CDR3 spans 16 residues. Germline CDR1 and CDR2: SGDLS and YYNGEE. V lost 9 bases and J lost 5; bases outside the gene matches: 18. This CDR3 reads CAITLSGPGGRETQYF. Here the CDR3 DNA reads TGTGCCATAACCTTAAGCGGTCCCGGCGGGAGGGAGACCCAGTACTTC.